This T cell receptor (beta chain) originates from a study of CD8 T cells in ankylosing spondylitis. Each TCR beta library was made by quantitative 5'-RACE that incorporated molecular barcodes. TCRdb re-derived calls from the 5' RACE reads in MiXCR, one entry per CDR3 protein. The data show 300,000 to 350,000 distinct CDR3 sequences, around 20% seen once. Overall study results and limits: Matched ankylosing spondylitis synovial fluid reportedly contained a significantly enriched population of disease-linked clones. Certain motif variants had earlier been reported in reactive arthritis synovial fluid and blood. Seemingly characteristic of ankylosing spondylitis blood was a TCR beta motif consisting of eight highly homologous variants.

Of note for this clonotype: Antigen specificity is unknown.

Germline lookup yields CDR1 SGHDT and CDR2 YYEEEE. Trimming removed 6 bases from V and 9 bases from J, with 25 bases in between. The CDR3 totals 16 residues. The TCR originated in a female donor with ankylosing spondylitis or in good health (not recorded which). The specimen sequenced was blood, either unsorted or a sorted T cell fraction (not recorded which). The chain couples TRBV5-6 to TRBJ2-1; the D call may be TRBD1 or TRBD2 (5 bases each). CDR3 bases: TGTGCCAGCACCCGTCGAAGCGGACTGAGGGGTAGTGAGCAGTTCTTC. This codes for CASTRRSGLRGSEQFF.